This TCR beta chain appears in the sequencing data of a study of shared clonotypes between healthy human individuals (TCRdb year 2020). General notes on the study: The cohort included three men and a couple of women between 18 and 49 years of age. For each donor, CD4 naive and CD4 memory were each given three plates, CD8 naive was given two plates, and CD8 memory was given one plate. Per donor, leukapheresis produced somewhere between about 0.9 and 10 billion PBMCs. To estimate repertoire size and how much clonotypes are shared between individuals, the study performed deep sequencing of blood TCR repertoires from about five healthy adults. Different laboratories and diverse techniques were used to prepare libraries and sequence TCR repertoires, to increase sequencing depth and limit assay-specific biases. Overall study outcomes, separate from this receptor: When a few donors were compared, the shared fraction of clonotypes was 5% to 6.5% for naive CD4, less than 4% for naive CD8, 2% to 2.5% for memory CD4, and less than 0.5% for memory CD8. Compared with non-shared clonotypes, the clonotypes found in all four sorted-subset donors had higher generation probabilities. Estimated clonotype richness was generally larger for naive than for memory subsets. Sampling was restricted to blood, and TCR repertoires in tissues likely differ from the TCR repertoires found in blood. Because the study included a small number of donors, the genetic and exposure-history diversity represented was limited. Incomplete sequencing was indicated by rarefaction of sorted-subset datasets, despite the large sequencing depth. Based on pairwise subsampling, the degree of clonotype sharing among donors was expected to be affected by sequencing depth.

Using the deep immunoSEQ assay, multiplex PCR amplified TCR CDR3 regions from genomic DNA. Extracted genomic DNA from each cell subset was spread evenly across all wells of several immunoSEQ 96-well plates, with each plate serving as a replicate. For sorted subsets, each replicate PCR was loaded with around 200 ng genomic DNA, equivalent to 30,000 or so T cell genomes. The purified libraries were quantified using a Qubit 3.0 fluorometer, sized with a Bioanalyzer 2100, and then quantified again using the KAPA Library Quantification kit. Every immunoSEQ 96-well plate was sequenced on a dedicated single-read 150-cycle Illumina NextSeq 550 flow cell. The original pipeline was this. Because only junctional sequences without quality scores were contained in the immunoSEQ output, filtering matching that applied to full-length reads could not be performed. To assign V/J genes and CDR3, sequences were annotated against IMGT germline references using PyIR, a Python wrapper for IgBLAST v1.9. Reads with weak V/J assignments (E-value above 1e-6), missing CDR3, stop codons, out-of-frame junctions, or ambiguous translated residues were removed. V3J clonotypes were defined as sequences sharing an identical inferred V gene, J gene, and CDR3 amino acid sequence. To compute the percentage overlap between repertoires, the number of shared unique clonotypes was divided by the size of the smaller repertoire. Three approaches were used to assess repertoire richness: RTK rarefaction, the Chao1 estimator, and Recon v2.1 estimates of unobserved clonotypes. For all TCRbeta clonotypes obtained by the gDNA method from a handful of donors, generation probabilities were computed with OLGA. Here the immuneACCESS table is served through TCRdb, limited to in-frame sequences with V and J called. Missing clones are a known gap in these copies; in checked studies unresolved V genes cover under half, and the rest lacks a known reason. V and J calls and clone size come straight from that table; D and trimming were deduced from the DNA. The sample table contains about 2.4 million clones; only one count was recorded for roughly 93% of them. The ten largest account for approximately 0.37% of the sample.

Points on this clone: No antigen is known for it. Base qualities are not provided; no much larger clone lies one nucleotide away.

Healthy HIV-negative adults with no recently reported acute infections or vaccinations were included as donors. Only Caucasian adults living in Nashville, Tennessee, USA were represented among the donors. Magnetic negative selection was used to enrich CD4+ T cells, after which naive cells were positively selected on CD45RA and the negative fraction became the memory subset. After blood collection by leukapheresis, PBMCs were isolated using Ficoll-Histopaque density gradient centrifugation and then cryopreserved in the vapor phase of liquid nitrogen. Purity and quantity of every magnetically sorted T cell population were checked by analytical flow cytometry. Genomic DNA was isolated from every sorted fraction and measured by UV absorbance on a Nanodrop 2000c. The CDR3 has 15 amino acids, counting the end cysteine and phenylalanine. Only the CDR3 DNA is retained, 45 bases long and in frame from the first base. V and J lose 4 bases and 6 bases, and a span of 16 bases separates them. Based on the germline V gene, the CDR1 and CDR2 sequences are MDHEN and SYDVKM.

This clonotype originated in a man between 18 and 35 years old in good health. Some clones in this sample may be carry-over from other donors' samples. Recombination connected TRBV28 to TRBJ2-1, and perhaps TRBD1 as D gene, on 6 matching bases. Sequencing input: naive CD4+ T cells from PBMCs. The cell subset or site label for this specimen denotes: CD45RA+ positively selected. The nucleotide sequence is TGTGCCAGCAGTTCTGGACAGCTACAACTCAATGAGCAGTTCTTC. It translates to CASSSGQLQLNEQFF.